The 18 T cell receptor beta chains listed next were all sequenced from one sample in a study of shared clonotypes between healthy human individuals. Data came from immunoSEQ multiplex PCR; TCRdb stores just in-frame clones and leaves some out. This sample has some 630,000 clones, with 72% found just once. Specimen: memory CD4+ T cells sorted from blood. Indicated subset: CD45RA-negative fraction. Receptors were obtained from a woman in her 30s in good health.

CDR3 bases: TGTGCCAGCAGACCTCCGGGGGGCAATCAGCCCCAGCATTTT. The encoded protein is CASRPPGGNQPQHF. The J gene is TRBJ1-5, the V gene TRBV7-2, with D perhaps matching TRBD1 (5 bases). Trimming removed 6 bases at V and 2 bases at J, with 11 bases between. Germline CDR1 and CDR2: SGHTA and FQGNSA. This CDR3 is built from 14 residues.

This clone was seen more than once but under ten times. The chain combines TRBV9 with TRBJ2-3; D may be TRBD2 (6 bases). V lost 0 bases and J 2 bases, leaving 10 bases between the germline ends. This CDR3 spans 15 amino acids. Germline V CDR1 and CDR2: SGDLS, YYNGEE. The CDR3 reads CASSVGAGDTDTQYF. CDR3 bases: TGTGCCAGCAGCGTAGGAGCGGGTGACACAGATACGCAGTATTTT. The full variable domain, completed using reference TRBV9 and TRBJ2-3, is DSGVTQTPKHLITATGQRVTLRCSPRSGDLSVYWYQQSLDQGLQFLIQYYNGEERAKGNILERFSAQQFPDLHSELNLSSLELGDSALYFCASSVGAGDTDTQYFGPGTRLTVL.

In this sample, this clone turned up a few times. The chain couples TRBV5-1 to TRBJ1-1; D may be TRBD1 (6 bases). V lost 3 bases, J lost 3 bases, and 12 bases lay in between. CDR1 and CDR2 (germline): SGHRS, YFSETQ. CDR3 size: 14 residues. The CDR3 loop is CASSSRGSDTEAFF. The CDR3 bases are TGCGCCAGCAGCTCCAGGGGTAGTGACACTGAAGCTTTCTTT.

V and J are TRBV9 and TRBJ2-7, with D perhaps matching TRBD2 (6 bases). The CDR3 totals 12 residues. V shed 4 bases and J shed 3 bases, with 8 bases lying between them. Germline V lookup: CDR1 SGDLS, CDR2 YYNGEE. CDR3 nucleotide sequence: TGTGCCAGCAGCCCCGGGGGCTACGAGCAGTACTTC. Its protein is CASSPGGYEQYF. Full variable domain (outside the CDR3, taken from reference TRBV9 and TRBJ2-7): DSGVTQTPKHLITATGQRVTLRCSPRSGDLSVYWYQQSLDQGLQFLIQYYNGEERAKGNILERFSAQQFPDLHSELNLSSLELGDSALYFCASSPGGYEQYFGPGTRLTVT.

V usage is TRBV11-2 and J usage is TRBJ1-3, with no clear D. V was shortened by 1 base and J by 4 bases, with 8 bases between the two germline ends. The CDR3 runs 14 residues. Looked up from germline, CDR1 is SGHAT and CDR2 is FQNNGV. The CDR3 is CASSLGRAGNTIYF. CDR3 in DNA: TGTGCCAGCAGCTTAGGCAGAGCGGGAAACACCATATATTTT.

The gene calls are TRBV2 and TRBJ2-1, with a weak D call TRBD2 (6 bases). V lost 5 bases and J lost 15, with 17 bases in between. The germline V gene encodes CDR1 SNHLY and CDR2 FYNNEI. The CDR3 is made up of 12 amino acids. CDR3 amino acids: CASSPRGPGGFF. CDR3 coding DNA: TGTGCCAGCAGTCCAAGAGGTCCCGGGGGGTTCTTC.

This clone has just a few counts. The CDR3 region has the DNA TGTGCCAGCAGCAGAATCCCGGGCCCCAGGTTGCGGGAGAATGAGCAGTTCTTC. This encodes CASSRIPGPRLRENEQFF. The chain couples TRBV21-1 to TRBJ2-1; the D call of TRBD2 is as the table states it, not checked on the DNA. TRBV21-1 is a known pseudogene. This CDR3 spans 18 amino acids.

CDR3 residues: CASSLAFGGLTEAFF. CDR3 nucleotides: TGTGCCAGCAGCTTAGCCTTCGGGGGGCTCACTGAAGCTTTCTTT. V and J are TRBV7-9 and TRBJ1-1; the D gene is possibly TRBD1 (6 bases). Germline CDR1 reads SEHNR; CDR2 reads FQNEAQ (reference sequence). V was clipped by 0 bases and J by 4 bases, with 12 bases between them. This CDR3 is built from 15 residues.

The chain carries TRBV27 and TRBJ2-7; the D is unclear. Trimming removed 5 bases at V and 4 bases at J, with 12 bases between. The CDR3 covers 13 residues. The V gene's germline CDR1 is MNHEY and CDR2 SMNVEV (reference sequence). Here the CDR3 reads CASSRYPTYEQYF. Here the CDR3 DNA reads TGTGCCAGCAGTCGCTACCCGACGTACGAGCAGTACTTC.

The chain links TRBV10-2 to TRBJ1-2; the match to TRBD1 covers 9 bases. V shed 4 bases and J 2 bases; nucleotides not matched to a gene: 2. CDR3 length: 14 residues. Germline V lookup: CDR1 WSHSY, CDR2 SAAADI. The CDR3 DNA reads TGCGCCAGCAGTGGGGACAGGGAGAACTATGGCTACACCTTC. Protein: CASSGDRENYGYTF.

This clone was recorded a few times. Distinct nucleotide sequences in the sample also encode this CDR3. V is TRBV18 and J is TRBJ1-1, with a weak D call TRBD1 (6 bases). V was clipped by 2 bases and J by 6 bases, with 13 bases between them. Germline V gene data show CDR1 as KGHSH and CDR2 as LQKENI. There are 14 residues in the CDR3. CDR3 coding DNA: TGTGCCAGCTCACCAAACAGGGAGAATTCTGAAGCTTTCTTT. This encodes CASSPNRENSEAFF.

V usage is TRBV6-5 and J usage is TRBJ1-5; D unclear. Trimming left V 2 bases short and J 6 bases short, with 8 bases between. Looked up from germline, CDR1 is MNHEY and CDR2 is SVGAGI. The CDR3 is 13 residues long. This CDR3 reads CASSYAGSQPQHF. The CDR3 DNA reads TGTGCCAGCAGTTACGCAGGAAGTCAGCCCCAGCATTTT.

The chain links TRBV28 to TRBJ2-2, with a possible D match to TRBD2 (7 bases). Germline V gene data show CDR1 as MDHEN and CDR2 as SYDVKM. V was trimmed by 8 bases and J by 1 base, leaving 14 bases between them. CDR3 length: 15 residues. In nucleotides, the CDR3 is TGTGCCAGCCGACGGGGGGCGGGGAACACCGGGGAGCTGTTTTTT. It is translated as CASRRGAGNTGELFF.

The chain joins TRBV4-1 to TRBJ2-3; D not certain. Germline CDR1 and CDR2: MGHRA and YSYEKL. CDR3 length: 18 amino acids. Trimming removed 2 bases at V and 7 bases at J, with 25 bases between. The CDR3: CASSQIVLAGDATNTQYF. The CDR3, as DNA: TGCGCCAGCAGCCAAATCGTCTTAGCAGGAGACGCAACCAATACGCAGTATTTT.

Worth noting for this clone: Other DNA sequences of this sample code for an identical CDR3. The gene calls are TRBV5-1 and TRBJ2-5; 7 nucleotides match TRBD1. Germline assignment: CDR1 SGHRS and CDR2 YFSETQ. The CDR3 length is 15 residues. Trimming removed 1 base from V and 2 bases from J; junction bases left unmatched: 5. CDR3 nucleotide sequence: TGCGCCAGCAGCTTGTACCGGACAGGTCAAGAGACCCAGTACTTC. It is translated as CASSLYRTGQETQYF.

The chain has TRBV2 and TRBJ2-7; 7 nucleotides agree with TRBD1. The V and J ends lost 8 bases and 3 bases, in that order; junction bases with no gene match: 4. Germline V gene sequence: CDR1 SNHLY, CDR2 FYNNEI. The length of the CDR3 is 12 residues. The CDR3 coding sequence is TGTGCCAGCGGAGACAGGGACTACGAGCAGTACTTC. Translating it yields CASGDRDYEQYF. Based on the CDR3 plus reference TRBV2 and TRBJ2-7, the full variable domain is EPEVTQTPSHQVTQMGQEVILRCVPISNHLYFYWYRQILGQKVEFLVSFYNNEISEKSEIFDDQFSVERPDGSNFTLKIRSTKLEDSAMYFCASGDRDYEQYFGPGTRLTVT.

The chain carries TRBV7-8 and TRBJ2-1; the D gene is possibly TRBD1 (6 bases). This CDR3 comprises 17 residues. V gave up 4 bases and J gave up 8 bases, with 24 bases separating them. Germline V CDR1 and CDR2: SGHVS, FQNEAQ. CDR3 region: CASSYNTVGGVGDEQFF. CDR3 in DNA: TGTGCCAGCAGCTACAACACTGTAGGGGGAGTTGGCGATGAGCAGTTCTTC.

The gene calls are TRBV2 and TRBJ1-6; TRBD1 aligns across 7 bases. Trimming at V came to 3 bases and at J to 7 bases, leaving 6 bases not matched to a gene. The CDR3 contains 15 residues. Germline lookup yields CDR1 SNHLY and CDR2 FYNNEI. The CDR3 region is CASSDSGGWNSPLHF. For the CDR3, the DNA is TGTGCCAGCAGTGACTCAGGGGGTTGGAATTCACCCCTCCACTTT. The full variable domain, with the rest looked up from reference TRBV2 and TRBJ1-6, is EPEVTQTPSHQVTQMGQEVILRCVPISNHLYFYWYRQILGQKVEFLVSFYNNEISEKSEIFDDQFSVERPDGSNFTLKIRSTKLEDSAMYFCASSDSGGWNSPLHFGNGTRLTVT.